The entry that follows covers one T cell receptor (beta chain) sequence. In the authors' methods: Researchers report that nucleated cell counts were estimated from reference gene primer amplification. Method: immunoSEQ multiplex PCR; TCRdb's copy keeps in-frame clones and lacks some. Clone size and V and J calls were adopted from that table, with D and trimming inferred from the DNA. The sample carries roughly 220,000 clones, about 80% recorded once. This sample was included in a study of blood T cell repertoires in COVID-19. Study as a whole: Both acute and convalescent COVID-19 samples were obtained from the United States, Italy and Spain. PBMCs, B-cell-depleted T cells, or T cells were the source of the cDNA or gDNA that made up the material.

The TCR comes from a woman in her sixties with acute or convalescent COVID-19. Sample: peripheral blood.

In DNA, the CDR3 is TGTGCCAGTTCGCTAGCGCACCGGAACACTGAAGCTTTCTTT. It codes for CASSLAHRNTEAFF. The rearrangement links TRBV19 to TRBJ1-1, with D uncertain. Germline values: CDR1 LNHDA, CDR2 SQIVND (reference sequence). V was pared by 8 bases and J by 1 base, with 14 bases between. The CDR3 has 14 residues.